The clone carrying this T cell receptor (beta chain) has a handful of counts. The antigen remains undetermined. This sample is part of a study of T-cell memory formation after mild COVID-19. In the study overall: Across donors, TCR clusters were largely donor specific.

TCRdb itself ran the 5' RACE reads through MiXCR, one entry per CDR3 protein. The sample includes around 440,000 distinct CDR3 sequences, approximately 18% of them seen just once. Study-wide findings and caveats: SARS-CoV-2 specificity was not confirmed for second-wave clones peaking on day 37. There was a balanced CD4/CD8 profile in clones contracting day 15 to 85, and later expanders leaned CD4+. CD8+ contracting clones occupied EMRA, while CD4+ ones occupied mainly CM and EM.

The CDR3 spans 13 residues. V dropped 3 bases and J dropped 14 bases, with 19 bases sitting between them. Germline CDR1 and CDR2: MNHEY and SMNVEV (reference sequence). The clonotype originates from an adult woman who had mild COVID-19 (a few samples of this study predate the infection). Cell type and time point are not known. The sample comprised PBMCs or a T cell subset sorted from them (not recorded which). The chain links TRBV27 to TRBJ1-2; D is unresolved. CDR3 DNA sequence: TGTGCCAGCAGTTTCGTAGAGTCTATGTGGAAAACCTTC. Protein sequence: CASSFVESMWKTF.